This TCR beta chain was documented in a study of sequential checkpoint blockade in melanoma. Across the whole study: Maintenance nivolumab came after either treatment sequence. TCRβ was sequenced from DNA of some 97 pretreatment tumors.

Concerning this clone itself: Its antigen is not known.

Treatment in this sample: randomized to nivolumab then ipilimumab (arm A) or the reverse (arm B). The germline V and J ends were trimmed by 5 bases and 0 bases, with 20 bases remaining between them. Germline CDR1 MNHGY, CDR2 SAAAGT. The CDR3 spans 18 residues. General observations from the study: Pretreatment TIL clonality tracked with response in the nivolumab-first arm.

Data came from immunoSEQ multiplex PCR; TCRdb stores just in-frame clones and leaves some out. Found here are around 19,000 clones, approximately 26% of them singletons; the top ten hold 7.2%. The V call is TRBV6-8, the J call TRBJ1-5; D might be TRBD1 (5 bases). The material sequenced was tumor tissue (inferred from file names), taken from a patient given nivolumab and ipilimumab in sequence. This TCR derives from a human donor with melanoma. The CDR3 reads CASSGRGDRRYSNQPQHF. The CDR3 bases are TGTGCCAGCAGTGGAAGGGGAGACAGAAGATATAGCAATCAGCCCCAGCATTTT.